A single sample is the source of the 15 T cell receptor beta chains below, sequenced in a study of T cells in Graves' hyperthyroidism and ophthalmopathy. The investigators amplified TCR beta CDR3 regions from RNA transcripts. An initial round of RT-PCR targeting the TCR CDR3 relied on the HTBI primer set. TCRdb re-analysed the multiplex PCR reads in MiXCR, keeping a single row per CDR3 protein. The table has hundreds of thousands of distinct CDR3 sequences, about 20% seen once; the top ten hold about 35%. What was sequenced was blood. The receptors were sampled from a man aged 25-45 years with Graves' ophthalmopathy.

This clonotype came up a few times. The V gene is TRBV7-6, the J gene TRBJ2-1; the match to TRBD2 covers 11 bases. The CDR3 has 15 amino acids. The V gene end was trimmed by 4 bases and the J gene end by 9 bases; junction bases not matched to a gene: 8. The germline CDR1 and CDR2 sequences are SGHVS and FNYEAQ. CDR3: CASSSRTSGSIEQFF. CDR3 sequence (DNA): TGTGCCAGCAGCTCACGGACTAGCGGGTCTATTGAGCAGTTCTTC.

The chain employs TRBV19 and TRBJ2-1, with 8 bases aligning to TRBD2. The CDR3 is made up of 15 amino acids. Per the germline V gene, CDR1 is LNHDA and CDR2 is SQIVND (reference sequence). Trimming at V came to 5 bases and at J to 7 bases, leaving 10 bases not matched to a gene. The CDR3 region is CASSQRREVGNEQFF. CDR3 nucleotides: TGTGCCAGTAGTCAGCGGCGGGAGGTGGGGAATGAGCAGTTCTTC.

This clonotype has a count of ten or more. V is TRBV6-1 and J is TRBJ2-7, with 9 bases matching TRBD1. The V segment lost 5 bases and the J segment 3 bases; nucleotides outside the gene matches: 14. The CDR3 is 17 residues long. Germline assignment: CDR1 MNHNS and CDR2 SASEGT. The DNA of the CDR3 is TGTGCCAGCAGTATTGCCCGGGACAGGGATTCGCTCTACGAGCAGTACTTC. This encodes CASSIARDRDSLYEQYF.

This clonotype was observed a few times. The chain is built from TRBV2 and TRBJ2-2; maybe TRBD1 (5 bases). Germline CDR1 and CDR2: SNHLY and FYNNEI. The CDR3 runs to 15 residues. The V gene lost 3 bases and the J gene lost 1 base, with 9 bases spanning the gap. The CDR3 protein is CASSDFTGNTGELFF. The DNA for the CDR3 is TGTGCCAGCAGTGACTTCACAGGGAACACCGGGGAGCTGTTTTTT.

This clonotype was counted a few times. The DNA for the CDR3 is TGTGCCAGCAGCCGACGAGGACTAGCGGGATACAATGAGCAGTTCTTC. Translated: CASSRRGLAGYNEQFF. The V call is TRBV14, the J call TRBJ2-1; 12 bases are shared with TRBD2. The germline gives CDR1 SGHDN, CDR2 FVKESK. J was trimmed by 4 bases and V by 4 bases; bases with no gene match: 5. This CDR3 spans 16 amino acids.

Details on this clonotype: This may be a read error: a much more frequent sequence differs by one nucleotide. The final CDR3 position lacks the conserved phenylalanine or tryptophan, pointing to a likely read error. This chain joins TRBV7-2 and TRBJ2-2; D possibly corresponds to TRBD1 (6 bases). V was pared by 5 bases and J by 4 bases, with 17 bases between. The CDR3 runs to 16 residues. The germline V gene has CDR1 SGHTA and CDR2 FQGNSA. CDR3 in amino acids: CASSPSDRSGTGELFS. In DNA form, the CDR3 reads TGTGCCAGCAGCCCCTCGGACAGATCGGGCACCGGGGAGCTGTTTTCT.

This clonotype was observed a handful of times. V is TRBV19 and J is TRBJ2-1; D could derive from TRBD1 or TRBD2 (6 bases each). Trimming left V 6 bases short and J 4 bases short, with 16 bases between. CDR3 length: 15 amino acids. Germline CDR1 and CDR2: LNHDA and SQIVND (reference sequence). CDR3 coding DNA: TGTGCCAGTAGGAGTAGGGGGAGCGGGTACAATGAGCAGTTCTTC. Its translation is CASRSRGSGYNEQFF.

In its sample, this clonotype was seen many times. The rearrangement uses TRBV11-2 and TRBJ2-7; possibly TRBD2 for D (5 bases). Trimming took off 4 bases at V and 2 bases at J, with 15 bases between the two ends. Germline CDR1 and CDR2: SGHAT and FQNNGV. The CDR3 covers 15 residues. The CDR3 protein is CASSSPGILTYEQYF. The CDR3 region has the DNA TGTGCCAGCAGCTCCCCCGGGATCCTTACCTACGAGCAGTACTTC.

The table lists this clonotype with a few counts. The chain links TRBV3-1 to TRBJ2-3; TRBD1 might be the D (5 bases). Germline V gives CDR1 LGHDT, CDR2 YNNKEL (reference sequence). V gave up 4 bases and J gave up 0 bases, with 8 bases separating them. CDR3 length: 14 amino acids. CDR3 sequence reads: CASSRPGSTDTQYF. The CDR3 nucleotides are TGTGCCAGCAGCCGACCAGGGAGCACAGATACGCAGTATTTT.

At least ten counts were recorded for this clonotype. This chain's CDR3 is CASSVGTVSGNTIYF. The CDR3 DNA reads as TGTGCCAGCAGCGTAGGGACGGTCTCTGGAAACACCATATATTTT. V usage is TRBV9 and J usage is TRBJ1-3; D gene unclear. CDR3 length: 15 amino acids. CDR1 and CDR2 (germline): SGDLS, YYNGEE. Trimming left V 0 bases short and J 0 bases short, with 7 bases between.

This rearrangement joins TRBV6-1 to TRBJ2-3, with 8 bases that match TRBD2. CDR1 is MNHNS, CDR2 SASEGT, per germline. The CDR3 totals 15 residues. With V trimmed by 7 bases and J by 2 bases, 8 bases remained unmatched. The CDR3 loop is CASNDLAGNTDTQYF. As DNA, the CDR3 is TGTGCCAGCAACGATCTAGCGGGCAACACAGATACGCAGTATTTT.

The CDR3 spells CASSQQGAAGARYF. In nucleotides, the CDR3 is TGTGCCAGCAGCCAACAGGGGGCGGCGGGAGCGAGGTATTTT. The chain employs TRBV3-1 and TRBJ2-3; D perhaps matches TRBD1 (8 bases). The germline CDR1 and CDR2 sequences are LGHDT and YNNKEL (reference sequence). Trimming pared 2 bases from V and 14 bases from J, leaving 20 bases between. The CDR3 loop spans 14 amino acids.

This clonotype came up many times. The gene calls are TRBV3-1 and TRBJ1-1; D ambiguous. Germline V gene lookup returns CDR1 LGHDT and CDR2 YNNKEL (reference sequence). This CDR3 is built from 12 residues. V dropped 2 bases and J dropped 8 bases, with 9 bases sitting between them. CDR3 residues: CASSQTPAEAFF. The CDR3 DNA is TGTGCCAGCAGCCAAACCCCCGCCGAAGCTTTCTTT.

The chain has TRBV20-1 and TRBJ1-5; D gene ambiguous. V lost 5 bases and J lost 2, with 13 bases in between. The CDR3 extends over 14 amino acids. Germline values: CDR1 DFQATT, CDR2 SNEGSKA (reference sequence). This chain's CDR3 is CSAEGRQGNQPQHF. The CDR3 DNA sequence: TGCAGTGCTGAGGGCAGGCAGGGCAATCAGCCCCAGCATTTT.

This clonotype occurred once. The chain joins TRBV20-1 to TRBJ2-1; 9 nucleotides agree with TRBD1. From germline, CDR1 is DFQATT and CDR2 SNEGSKA (reference sequence). J was trimmed by 4 bases and V by 6 bases; bases with no gene match: 7. The CDR3 runs to 14 residues. The CDR3 DNA reads TGCAGTGCCCCCACAGGGGGCGATTACAATGAGCAGTTCTTC. Protein sequence: CSAPTGGDYNEQFF.